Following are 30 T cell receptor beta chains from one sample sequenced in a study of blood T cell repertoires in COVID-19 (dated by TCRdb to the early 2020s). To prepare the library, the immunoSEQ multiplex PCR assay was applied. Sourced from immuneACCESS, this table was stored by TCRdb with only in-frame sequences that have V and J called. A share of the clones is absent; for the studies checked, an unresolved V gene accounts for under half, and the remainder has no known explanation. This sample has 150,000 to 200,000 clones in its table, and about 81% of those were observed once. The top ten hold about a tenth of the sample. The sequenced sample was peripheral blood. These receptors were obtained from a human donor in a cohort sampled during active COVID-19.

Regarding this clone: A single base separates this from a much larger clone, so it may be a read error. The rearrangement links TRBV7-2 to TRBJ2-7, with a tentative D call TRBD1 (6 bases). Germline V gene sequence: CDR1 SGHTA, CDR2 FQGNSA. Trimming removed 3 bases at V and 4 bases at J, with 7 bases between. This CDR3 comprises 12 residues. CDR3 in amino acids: CASSFQGYEQYF. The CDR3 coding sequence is TGTGCCAGCAGCTTCCAGGGGTACGAGCAGTACTTC. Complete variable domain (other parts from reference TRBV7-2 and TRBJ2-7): GAGVSQSPSNKVTEKGKDVELRCDPISGHTALYWYRQSLGQGLEFLIYFQGNSAPDKSGLPSDRFSAERTGGSVSTLTIQRTQQEDSAVYLCASSFQGYEQYFGPGTRLTVT.

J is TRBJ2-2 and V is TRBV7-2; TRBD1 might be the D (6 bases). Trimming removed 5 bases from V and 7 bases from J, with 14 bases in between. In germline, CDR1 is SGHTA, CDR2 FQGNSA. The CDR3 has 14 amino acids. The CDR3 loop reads CASSLTGPLGELFF. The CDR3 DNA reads TGTGCCAGCAGCCTTACAGGGCCGCTCGGGGAGCTGTTTTTT.

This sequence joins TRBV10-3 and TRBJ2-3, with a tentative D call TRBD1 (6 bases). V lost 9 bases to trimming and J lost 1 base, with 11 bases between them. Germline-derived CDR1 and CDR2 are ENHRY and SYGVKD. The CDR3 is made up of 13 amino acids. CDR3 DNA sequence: TGTGCCATTCTGGGGGCGGGCACAGATACGCAGTATTTT. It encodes CAILGAGTDTQYF.

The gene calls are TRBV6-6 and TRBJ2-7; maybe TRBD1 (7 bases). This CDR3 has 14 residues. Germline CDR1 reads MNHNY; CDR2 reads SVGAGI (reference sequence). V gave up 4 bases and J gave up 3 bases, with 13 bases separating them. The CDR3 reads CASSWRDSGYEQYF. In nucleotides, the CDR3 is TGTGCCAGCAGTTGGCGGGACAGCGGCTACGAGCAGTACTTC.

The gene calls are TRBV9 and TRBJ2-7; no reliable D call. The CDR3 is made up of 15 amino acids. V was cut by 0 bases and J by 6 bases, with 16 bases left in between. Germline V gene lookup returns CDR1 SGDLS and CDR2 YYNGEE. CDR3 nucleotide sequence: TGTGCCAGCAGCGTAGGAGGCGGAAGCCCTACCGAGCAGTACTTC. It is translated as CASSVGGGSPTEQYF.

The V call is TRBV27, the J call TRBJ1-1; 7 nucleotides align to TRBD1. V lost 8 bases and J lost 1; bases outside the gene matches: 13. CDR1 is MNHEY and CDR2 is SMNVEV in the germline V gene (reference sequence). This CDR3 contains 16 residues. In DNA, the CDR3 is TGTGCCAGCTCCCGTACAAAGACAGGGAGGAACACTGAAGCTTTCTTT. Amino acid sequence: CASSRTKTGRNTEAFF.

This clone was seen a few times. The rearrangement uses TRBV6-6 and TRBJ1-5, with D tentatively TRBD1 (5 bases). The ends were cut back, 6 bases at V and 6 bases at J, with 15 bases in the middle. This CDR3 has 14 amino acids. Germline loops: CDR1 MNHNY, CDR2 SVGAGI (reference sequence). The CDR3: CASSQGEGGQPQHF. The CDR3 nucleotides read TGTGCCAGCAGCCAAGGGGAGGGAGGTCAGCCCCAGCATTTT.

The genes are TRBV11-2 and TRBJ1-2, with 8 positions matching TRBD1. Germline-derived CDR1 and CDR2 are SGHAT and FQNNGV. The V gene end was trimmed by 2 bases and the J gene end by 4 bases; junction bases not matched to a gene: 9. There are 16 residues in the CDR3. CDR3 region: CASSLKTGALGYGYTF. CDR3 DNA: TGTGCCAGCAGCTTAAAGACAGGGGCGCTCGGCTATGGCTACACCTTC.

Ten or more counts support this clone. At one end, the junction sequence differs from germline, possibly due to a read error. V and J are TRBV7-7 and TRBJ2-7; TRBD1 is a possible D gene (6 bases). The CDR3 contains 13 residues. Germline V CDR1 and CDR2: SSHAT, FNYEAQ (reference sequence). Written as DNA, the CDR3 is TGTGCTAGCAGCCTGTGGCAGGGGTACGAGCAGTACTTC. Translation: CASSLWQGYEQYF.

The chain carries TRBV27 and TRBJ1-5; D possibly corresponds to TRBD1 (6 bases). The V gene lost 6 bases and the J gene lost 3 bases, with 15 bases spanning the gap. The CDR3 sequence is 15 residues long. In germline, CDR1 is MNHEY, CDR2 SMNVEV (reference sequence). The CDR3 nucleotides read TGTGCCAGCAGGATCTCCACAGGGACCAATCAGCCCCAGCATTTT. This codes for CASRISTGTNQPQHF.

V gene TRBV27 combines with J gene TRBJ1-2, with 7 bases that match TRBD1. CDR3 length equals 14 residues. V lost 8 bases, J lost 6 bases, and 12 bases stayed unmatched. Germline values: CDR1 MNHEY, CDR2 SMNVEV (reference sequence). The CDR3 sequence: CASGWKQGSDGYTF. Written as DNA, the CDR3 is TGTGCCAGCGGATGGAAACAGGGGTCGGATGGCTACACCTTC.

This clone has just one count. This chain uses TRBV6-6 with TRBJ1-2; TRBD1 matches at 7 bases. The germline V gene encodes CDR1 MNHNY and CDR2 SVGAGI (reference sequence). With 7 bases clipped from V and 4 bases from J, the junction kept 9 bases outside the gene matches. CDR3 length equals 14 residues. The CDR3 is CASNRQGKVYGYTF. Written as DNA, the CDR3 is TGTGCCAGCAATAGACAGGGAAAGGTCTATGGCTACACCTTC.

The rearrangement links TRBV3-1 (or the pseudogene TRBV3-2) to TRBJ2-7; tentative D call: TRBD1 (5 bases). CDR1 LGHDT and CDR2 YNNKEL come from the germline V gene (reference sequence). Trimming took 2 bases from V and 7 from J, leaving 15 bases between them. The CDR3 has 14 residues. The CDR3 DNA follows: TGTGCCAGCAGCCAAAGATCAGGGCCGAAAGAGCAGTACTTC. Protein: CASSQRSGPKEQYF.

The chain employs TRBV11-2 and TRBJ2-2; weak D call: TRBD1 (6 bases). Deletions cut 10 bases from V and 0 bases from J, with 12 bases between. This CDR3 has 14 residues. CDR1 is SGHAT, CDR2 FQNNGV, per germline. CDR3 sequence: CATLQGSNTGELFF. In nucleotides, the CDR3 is TGTGCCACTCTACAGGGTTCGAACACCGGGGAGCTGTTTTTT.

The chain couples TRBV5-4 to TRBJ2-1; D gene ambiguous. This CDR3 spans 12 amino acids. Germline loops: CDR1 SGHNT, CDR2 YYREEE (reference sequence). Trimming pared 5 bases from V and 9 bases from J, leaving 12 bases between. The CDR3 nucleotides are TGTGCCAGCAGTAAGTGGGCAGGTGAGCAGTTCTTC. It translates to CASSKWAGEQFF.

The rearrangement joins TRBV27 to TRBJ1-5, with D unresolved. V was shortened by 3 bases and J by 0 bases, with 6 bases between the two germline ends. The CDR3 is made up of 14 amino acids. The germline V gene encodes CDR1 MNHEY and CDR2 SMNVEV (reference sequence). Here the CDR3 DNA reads TGTGCCAGCAGTTTGCGTTATAGCAATCAGCCCCAGCATTTT. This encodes CASSLRYSNQPQHF.

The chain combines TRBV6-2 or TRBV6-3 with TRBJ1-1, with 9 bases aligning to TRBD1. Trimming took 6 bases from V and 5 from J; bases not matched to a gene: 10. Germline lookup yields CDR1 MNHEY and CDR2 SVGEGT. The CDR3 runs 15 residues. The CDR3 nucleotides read TGTGCCAGCAGCTCTTGGGACAGGGAGGGGACTGAAGCTTTCTTT. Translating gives CASSSWDREGTEAFF.

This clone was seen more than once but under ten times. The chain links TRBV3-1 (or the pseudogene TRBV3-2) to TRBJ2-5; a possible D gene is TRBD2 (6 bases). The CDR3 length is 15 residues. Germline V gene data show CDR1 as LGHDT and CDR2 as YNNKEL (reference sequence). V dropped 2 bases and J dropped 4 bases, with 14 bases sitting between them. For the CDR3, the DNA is TGTGCCAGCAGCCAAAATGCGGGGAGTGGAGAGACCCAGTACTTC. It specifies CASSQNAGSGETQYF.

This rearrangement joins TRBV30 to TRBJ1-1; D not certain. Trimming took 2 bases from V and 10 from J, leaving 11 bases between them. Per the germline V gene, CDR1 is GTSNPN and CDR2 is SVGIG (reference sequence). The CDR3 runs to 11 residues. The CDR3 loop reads CAWSPTNGAFF. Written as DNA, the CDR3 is TGTGCCTGGAGTCCGACTAATGGAGCTTTCTTT.

Here the CDR3 reads CASSLSGSSYEQYF. CDR3 sequence (DNA): TGTGCCAGCTCACTTTCGGGGAGCTCCTACGAGCAGTACTTC. The chain has TRBV18 and TRBJ2-7, with D possibly TRBD2 on 5 matching bases. The V and J ends lost 4 bases and 0 bases respectively, with 10 bases between them. This CDR3 has 14 amino acids. The germline CDR1 and CDR2 sequences are KGHSH and LQKENI. Variable domain in full (rest from reference TRBV18 and TRBJ2-7): NAGVMQNPRHLVRRRGQEARLRCSPMKGHSHVYWYRQLPEEGLKFMVYLQKENIIDESGMPKERFSAEFPKEGPSILRIQQVVRGDSAAYFCASSLSGSSYEQYFGPGTRLTVT.

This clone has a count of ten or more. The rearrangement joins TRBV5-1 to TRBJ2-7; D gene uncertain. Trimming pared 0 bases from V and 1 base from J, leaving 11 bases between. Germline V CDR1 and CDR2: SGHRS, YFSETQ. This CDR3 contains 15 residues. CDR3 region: CASSLDAAMSYEQYF. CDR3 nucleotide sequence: TGCGCCAGCAGCTTGGATGCAGCGATGTCCTACGAGCAGTACTTC.

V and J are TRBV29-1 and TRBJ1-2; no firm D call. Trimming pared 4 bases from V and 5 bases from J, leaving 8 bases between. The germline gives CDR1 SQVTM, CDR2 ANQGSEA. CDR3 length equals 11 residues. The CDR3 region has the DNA TGCAGCGTTGTAGAGAGGTATGGCTACACCTTC. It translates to CSVVERYGYTF.

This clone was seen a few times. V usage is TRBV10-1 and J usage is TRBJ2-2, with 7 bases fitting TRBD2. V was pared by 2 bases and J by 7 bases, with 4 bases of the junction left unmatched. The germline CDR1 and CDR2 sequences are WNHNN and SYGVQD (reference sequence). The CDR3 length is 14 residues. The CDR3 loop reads CASSEQRGLGELFF. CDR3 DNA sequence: TGCGCCAGCAGTGAGCAGCGGGGCCTCGGGGAGCTGTTTTTT.

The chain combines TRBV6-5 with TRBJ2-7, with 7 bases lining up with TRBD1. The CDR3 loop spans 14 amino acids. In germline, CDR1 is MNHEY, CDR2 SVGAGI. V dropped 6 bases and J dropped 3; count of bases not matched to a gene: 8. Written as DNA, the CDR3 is TGTGCCAGCAGCCCGGGGACAGCTGGCTACGAGCAGTACTTC. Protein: CASSPGTAGYEQYF.

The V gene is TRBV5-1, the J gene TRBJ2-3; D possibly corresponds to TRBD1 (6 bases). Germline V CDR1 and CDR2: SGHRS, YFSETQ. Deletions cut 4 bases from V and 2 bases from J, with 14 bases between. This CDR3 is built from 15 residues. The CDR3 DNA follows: TGCGCCAGCAGCCGGGACCCAGGGGTCACAGATACGCAGTATTTT. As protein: CASSRDPGVTDTQYF.

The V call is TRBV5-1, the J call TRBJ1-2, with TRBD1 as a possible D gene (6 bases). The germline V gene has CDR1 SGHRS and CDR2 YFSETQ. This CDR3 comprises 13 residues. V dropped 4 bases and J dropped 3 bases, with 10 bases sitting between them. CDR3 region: CASSQGQDYGYTF. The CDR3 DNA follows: TGCGCCAGCAGCCAGGGACAAGACTATGGCTACACCTTC. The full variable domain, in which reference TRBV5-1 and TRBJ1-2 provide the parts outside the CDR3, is KAGVTQTPRYLIKTRGQQVTLSCSPISGHRSVSWYQQTPGQGLQFLFEYFSETQRNKGNFPGRFSGRQFSNSRSEMNVSTLELGDSALYLCASSQGQDYGYTFGSGTRLTVV.

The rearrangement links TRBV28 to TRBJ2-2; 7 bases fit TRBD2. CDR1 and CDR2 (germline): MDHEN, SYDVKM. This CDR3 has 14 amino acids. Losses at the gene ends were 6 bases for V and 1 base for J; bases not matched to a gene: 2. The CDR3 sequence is CASRPGGNTGELFF. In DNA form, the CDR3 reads TGTGCCAGCAGGCCGGGAGGGAACACCGGGGAGCTGTTTTTT.

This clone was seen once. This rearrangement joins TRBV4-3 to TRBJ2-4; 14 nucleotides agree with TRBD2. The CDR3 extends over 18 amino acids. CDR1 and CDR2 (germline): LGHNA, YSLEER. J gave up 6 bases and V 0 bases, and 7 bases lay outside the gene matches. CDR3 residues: CASSQDVTSGGERNIQYF. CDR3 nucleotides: TGCGCCAGCAGCCAAGATGTGACTAGCGGGGGGGAAAGAAACATTCAGTACTTC.

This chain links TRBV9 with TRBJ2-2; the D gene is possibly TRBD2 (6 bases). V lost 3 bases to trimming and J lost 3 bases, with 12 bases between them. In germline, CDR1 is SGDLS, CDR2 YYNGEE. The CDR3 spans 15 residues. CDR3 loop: CASSASGVDTGELFF. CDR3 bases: TGTGCCAGCAGCGCTTCGGGGGTAGACACCGGGGAGCTGTTTTTT. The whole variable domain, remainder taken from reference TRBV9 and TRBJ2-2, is DSGVTQTPKHLITATGQRVTLRCSPRSGDLSVYWYQQSLDQGLQFLIQYYNGEERAKGNILERFSAQQFPDLHSELNLSSLELGDSALYFCASSASGVDTGELFFGEGSRLTVL.

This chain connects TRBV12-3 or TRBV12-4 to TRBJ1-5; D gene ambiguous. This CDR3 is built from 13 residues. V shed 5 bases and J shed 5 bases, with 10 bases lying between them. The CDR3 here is CASSRGSHQPQHF. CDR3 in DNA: TGTGCCAGCAGTCGAGGGTCCCATCAGCCCCAGCATTTT.